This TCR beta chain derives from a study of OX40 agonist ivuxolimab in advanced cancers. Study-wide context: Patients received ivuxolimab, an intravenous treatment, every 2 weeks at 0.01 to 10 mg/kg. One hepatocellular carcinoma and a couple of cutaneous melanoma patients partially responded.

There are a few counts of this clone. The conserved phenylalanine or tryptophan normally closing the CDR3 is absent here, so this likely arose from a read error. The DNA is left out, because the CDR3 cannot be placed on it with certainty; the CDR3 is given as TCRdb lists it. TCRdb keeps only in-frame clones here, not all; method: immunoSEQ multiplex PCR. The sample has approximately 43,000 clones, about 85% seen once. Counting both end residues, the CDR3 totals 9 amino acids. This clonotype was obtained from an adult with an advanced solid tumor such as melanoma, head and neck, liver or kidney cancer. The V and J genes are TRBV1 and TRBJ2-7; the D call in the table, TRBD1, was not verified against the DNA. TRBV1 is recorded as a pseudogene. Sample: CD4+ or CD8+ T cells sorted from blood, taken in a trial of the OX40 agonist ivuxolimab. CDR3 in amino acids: CTTGTGEYL.